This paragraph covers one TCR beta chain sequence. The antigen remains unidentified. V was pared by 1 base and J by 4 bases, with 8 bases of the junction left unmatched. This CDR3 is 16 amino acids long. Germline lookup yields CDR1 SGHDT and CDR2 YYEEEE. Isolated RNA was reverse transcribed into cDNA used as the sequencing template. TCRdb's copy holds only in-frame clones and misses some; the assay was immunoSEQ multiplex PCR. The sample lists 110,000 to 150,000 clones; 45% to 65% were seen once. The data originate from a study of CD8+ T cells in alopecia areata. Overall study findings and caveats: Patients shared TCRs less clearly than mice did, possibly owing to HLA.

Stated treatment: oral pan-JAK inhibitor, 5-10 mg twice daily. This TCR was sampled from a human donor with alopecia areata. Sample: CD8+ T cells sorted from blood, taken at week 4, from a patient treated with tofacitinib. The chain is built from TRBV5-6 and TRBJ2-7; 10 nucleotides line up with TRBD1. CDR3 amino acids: CASSLTPGQGTYEQYF. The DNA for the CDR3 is TGTGCCAGCAGCTTGACCCCGGGACAGGGGACTTACGAGCAGTACTTC.